This section outlines one T cell receptor (beta chain) sequence together with its context. Its antigen is currently unknown. TCRdb's table, derived via immunoSEQ multiplex PCR, lists solely in-frame clones and lacks some. The sample has 160,000 or so clones; approximately 87% are singletons. These data belong to a study of cytomegalovirus exposure and HLA in healthy donors. Overall study results and limits: The authors listed 150 to 200 TCR beta chains as cytomegalovirus-associated.

CDR1 GTSNPN and CDR2 SVGIG come from the germline V gene (reference sequence). The CDR3 contains 15 residues. V dropped 6 bases and J dropped 0; count of bases not matched to a gene: 8. This sequence joins TRBV30 and TRBJ1-3; TRBD1 agrees at 7 bases. This receptor was obtained from a woman in her twenties or thirties in good health and CMV-seronegative. The sequenced material came from PBMCs. The CDR3 DNA follows: TGTGCCTGTACGGGACAGCTCACCTCTGGAAACACCATATATTTT. Residues: CACTGQLTSGNTIYF. Using reference TRBV30 and TRBJ1-3 for the parts outside the CDR3, the full variable domain is SQTIHQWPATLVQPVGSPLSLECTVEGTSNPNLYWYRQAAGRGLQLLFYSVGIGQISSEVPQNLSASRPQDRQFILSSKKLLLSDSGFYLCACTGQLTSGNTIYFGEGSWLTVV.